This T cell receptor beta chain was documented in a study of CD8 T cells in Susac syndrome (dated by TCRdb to the late 2010s). Study-level background: Repertoire sequencing was used to test whether CD8+ T cell activation and differentiation in Susac syndrome was antigen driven. CD8+ T cell repertoire clonality was compared between 12 healthy donors, some 14 Susac syndrome patients and roughly 15 multiple sclerosis patients. The full study reports these points: The number of individuals in the TCR sequencing and HLA analysis was acknowledged as relatively small.

High-throughput TCR beta sequencing profiled peripheral blood CD8+ and CD4+ T cells from healthy donors, Susac syndrome patients and multiple sclerosis patients. Multiple sclerosis controls were treatment-naive patients with stable or active relapsing-remitting disease fulfilling revised McDonald criteria. Bulk CD8+ and CD4+ T cells were purified magnetically by negative isolation, whereas CD8+ TEMRA cells were enriched by FACS. Blood was drawn into EDTA tubes, processed within 24 hours, and PBMCs were isolated by density gradient centrifugation. PBMCs intended for TCR sequencing were cryopreserved in liquid nitrogen and were subsequently thawed in a 37 degrees C water bath. Purity of sorted or isolated CD4+, CD8+ and CD8+ TEMRA cells was at least 90%. RNA was extracted using the RNeasy kit, and about 0.5 to 1 ug of the RNA was reverse transcribed with random hexamers. The immunoSEQ multiplex PCR assay, which covers 54 Vbeta and 13 Jbeta segments, was used to amplify TCR beta CDR3 regions. To correct PCR amplification bias, a synthetic template baseline was used for both primer optimization and computational correction. The source study handled its data this way. Reads were assigned to V, D and J genes according to IMGT and analyzed in immunoSEQ Analyzer, with only productive sequences retained. To calculate clonality, Shannon entropy was normalized by log2 of the number of productive unique sequences and then subtracted from one. For each patient and control, public and private clones were evaluated among the 100 most prevalent clones. Clones were defined as Susac-specific if absent from the healthy and MS cohorts, from around 1,000 published viral clones and from other ImmuneACCESS disease sequences. Clones were called with MiXCR by TCRdb after fastp trimmed the public reads at Q25, and only in-frame beta chains were retained. All rows with the same CDR3 protein become a single entry with the most common DNA and genes. The V and J calls were determined by TCRdb, not by the authors. The sample records some 300,000 distinct CDR3 sequences, 70% to 90% of which are singletons. The top ten constitute approximately 0.11% of the sample.

Unmatched junction bases come to 4, with V trimmed by 3 bases and J by 3 bases. Reading from cysteine to phenylalanine, the CDR3 counts 16 amino acids. The retained sequence is limited to the CDR3, 48 bases, with the frame set at the first base. CDR1 and CDR2 are read off the germline V gene as MDHEN and SYDVKM. To note about this clonotype: Its antigen remains undetermined. No quality values exist for individual bases; no much larger clone is one base distant.

Sequencing was done on a sample of CD8+ T cells from PBMCs. The origin of this receptor is a human donor with multiple sclerosis. The rearrangement joined TRBV28 to TRBJ2-3, with 12 junctional bases fitting TRBD2. The DNA reads as follows: TGTGCCAGCAGTTTCGTACTAGCGGGAGGAACAGATACGCAGTATTTT. Its coded protein is CASSFVLAGGTDTQYF.